A single sample gave rise to the 6 T cell receptor beta chains below, sequenced in a study of follicular helper T cells after annual influenza vaccination. Time point: 2014-2015 season, pre-vaccination. The protocol was immunoSEQ multiplex PCR, while the TCRdb copy is restricted to in-frame clones and leaves out a portion. The repertoire holds about 13,000 clones, with approximately 85% as singletons. Sample: CXCR5- memory CD4+ T cells sorted from blood, taken on the day of influenza vaccination. Receptor source: an adult who received the influenza vaccine.

The chain links TRBV7-2 to TRBJ2-5; TRBD2 matches 8 bases. J lost 1 base, V lost 4 bases, and 5 bases had no gene match. The CDR3 contains 15 residues. From germline, CDR1 is SGHTA and CDR2 FQGNSA. The CDR3 here is CASSSGGAPQETQYF. DNA for the CDR3: TGTGCCAGCAGCTCCGGGGGGGCCCCCCAAGAGACCCAGTACTTC.

This clone has just one count. This chain uses TRBV28 with TRBJ2-7; 11 bases fit TRBD1. Germline trimming cut 5 bases from V and 3 bases from J; bases unmatched to any gene: 9. Germline V gene lookup returns CDR1 MDHEN and CDR2 SYDVKM. The CDR3 runs 16 residues. CDR3 nucleotide sequence: TGTGCCAGCAGTGGTCCGGGACAGGGGGGGTACTACGAGCAGTACTTC. Translated, it gives CASSGPGQGGYYEQYF.

The rearrangement joins TRBV7-3 to TRBJ1-1; D possibly corresponds to TRBD1 (6 bases). V was shortened by 1 base and J by 13 bases, with 28 bases between the two germline ends. This CDR3 region has 17 residues. Germline loops: CDR1 SGHTA, CDR2 FQGTGA. CDR3 nucleotides: TGTGCCAGCAGCTTAAAACACTTTGTGACGGGGGCTGCTTCTCTTTTCTTT. Translation gives CASSLKHFVTGAASLFF.

V usage is TRBV29-1 and J usage is TRBJ2-1; 9 positions agree with TRBD2. Looked up from germline, CDR1 is SQVTM and CDR2 is ANQGSEA. The V segment lost 1 base and the J segment 3 bases; nucleotides outside the gene matches: 7. The length of the CDR3 is 16 residues. Here the CDR3 reads CSVEGGAGGLYNEQFF. CDR3 DNA: TGCAGCGTTGAAGGAGGGGCGGGGGGGCTCTACAATGAGCAGTTCTTC.

The chain links TRBV13 to TRBJ1-1, with 8 bases identical to TRBD1. The germline CDR1 and CDR2 sequences are PRHDT and FYEKMQ (reference sequence). The CDR3 totals 16 residues. The ends lost 4 bases at V and 7 bases at J; junction bases unmatched: 14. The CDR3 reads CASSSYYGDRGGEAFF. As DNA, the CDR3 is TGTGCCAGCAGCTCCTATTATGGAGACAGGGGCGGTGAAGCTTTCTTT.

V is TRBV25-1 and J is TRBJ1-4, with 9 nucleotides matching TRBD1. J gave up 8 bases and V 0 bases, and 7 bases lay outside the gene matches. Germline V gene sequence: CDR1 MGHDK, CDR2 SYGVNS. This CDR3 has 16 residues. The CDR3, as DNA: TGTGCCAGCAGTGAATATCGGGGACAGGGAGGGGAAAAACTGTTTTTT. Protein sequence: CASSEYRGQGGEKLFF.